This T cell receptor beta chain was captured by sequencing in a study of blood T cell repertoires in COVID-19. Clones were sequenced by immunoSEQ multiplex PCR, and TCRdb holds only the in-frame ones, with some missing. Among approximately 85,000 clones listed, more than 70% were seen once. V lost 4 bases to trimming and J lost 5 bases; unmatched junction nucleotides: 7. CDR1 and CDR2 (germline): MNHEY, SVGEGT. This CDR3 contains 15 residues. The rearrangement links TRBV6-2 or TRBV6-3 to TRBJ2-1; 8 bases are shared with TRBD2. Material for sequencing was peripheral blood. The receptor comes from a man aged 50 to 60 with acute or convalescent COVID-19. This CDR3 reads CASSSGGGAHNEQFF. CDR3 bases: TGTGCCAGCAGTTCGGGAGGGGGGGCACACAATGAGCAGTTCTTC.